This TCR beta chain was sequenced for a study of blood T cell repertoires in COVID-19 (TCRdb year 2020). Some background on the complete study: Samples covering the acute and convalescent phases of COVID-19 were provided by collaborators in the United States, Italy and Spain. Where HLA class I and class II types were available, the types were taken from metadata supplied by the sample provider, not from assay-based typing. A freely available public database, intended as a resource for researchers studying the immune response to SARS-CoV-2, is where the repertoires were released. Samples were obtained from the ongoing ImmuneRACE study (first 160 participants) and from about 1,300 subjects provided by 6 global collaborators. Subjects who had been exposed to COVID-19, were actively infected with it, or had recovered from it provided the deeply sampled blood TCRbeta repertoires that made up the dataset. The sample metadata nearly always contained a de-identified subject ID, COVID-19 status, age in years and sex. The material from the prospective study consisted of cDNA or gDNA derived from T cells, B-cell-depleted T cells, or PBMCs. Overall study results and their limits: How much clinical and demographic metadata was included differed by source and by participant, and the metadata was provided uncurated.

For this clone: What antigen it recognizes has not been identified. Nothing much larger sits one base from this clone, and base qualities are not available.

In Seattle, one collaborating source enrolled patients while the infection was active and tracked those patients longitudinally over the course of disease. Each collaborating institution followed its own protocols to collect whole blood in K2EDTA tubes. For TCRbeta analysis, collaborators shipped samples as frozen whole blood, isolated PBMCs, or DNA extracted from either of those sample types. From its cysteine to its phenylalanine, the CDR3 spans 13 amino acids. CDR3 DNA is the only sequence kept; it has 39 bases, read in frame from the first base. V loses 3 bases, J loses 7 bases, and the germline ends lie 10 bases apart. As encoded in the germline V gene, CDR1 is SGHRS while CDR2 is YFSETQ. TCRbeta CDR3 regions were amplified from genomic DNA by means of the immunoSEQ Assay, a bias-controlled multiplex PCR. The original methods were these. The number of nucleated cells in each sample was estimated from the amplification of reference gene primers within the assay. To quantify the absolute abundance of each unique TCRbeta CDR3 rearrangement, sequence reads were collapsed and filtered. For each sample, productive Simpson clonality was calculated as the square root of Simpson's diversity index across productive rearrangements. Imported from immuneACCESS, the table was reduced by TCRdb to in-frame sequences with V and J called. These copies leave out some clones; in studies compared against another copy, an unresolved V gene accounts for under half, and the cause of the remainder is not known. The DNA gave D and trimming, while V, J and clone size come from that table. The sample table records some 170,000 clones; over 80% of these occur just once. 7% of the sample lies in the top ten.

The sequence was obtained from a woman aged 40-49 years with COVID-19, enrolled during active disease. The chain is assembled from TRBV5-1 and TRBJ1-4; too little of a D gene remains to name it. The specimen was peripheral blood. CDR3 loop: CASSSRFSEKLFF. The DNA sequence reads TGCGCCAGCAGCTCACGGTTTAGTGAAAAACTGTTTTTT.